This TCR beta chain was sequenced during a study of response to subunit inactivated influenza vaccine. This CDR3 comprises 14 residues. CDR1 and CDR2 from the germline V gene are GTSNPN and SVGIG (reference sequence). V was cut by 4 bases and J by 1 base, with 13 bases left in between. TCRdb called the RT-PCR reads again in MiXCR, with one record for every CDR3 protein. The sample records around 480,000 distinct CDR3 sequences, about 15% being singletons. General study points: Authors suggested each seasonal flu vaccination may recruit only limited numbers of new T cells.

On this clonotype itself: Its specificity is unknown.

The sequences come from CD4+ T cells sorted from PBMCs, collected less than 30 months after vaccination. V is TRBV30 and J is TRBJ2-5; D may be TRBD1 (6 bases). This receptor was identified in a man aged 45 to 70 who received an inactivated influenza vaccine. The CDR3 protein is CAWNPTGLQETQYF. Written as DNA, the CDR3 is TGTGCCTGGAACCCGACAGGCCTCCAAGAGACCCAGTACTTC. Using reference TRBV30 and TRBJ2-5 for the parts outside the CDR3, the full variable domain is SQTIHQWPATLVQPVGSPLSLECTVEGTSNPNLYWYRQAAGRGLQLLFYSVGIGQISSEVPQNLSASRPQDRQFILSSKKLLLSDSGFYLCAWNPTGLQETQYFGPGTRLLVL.